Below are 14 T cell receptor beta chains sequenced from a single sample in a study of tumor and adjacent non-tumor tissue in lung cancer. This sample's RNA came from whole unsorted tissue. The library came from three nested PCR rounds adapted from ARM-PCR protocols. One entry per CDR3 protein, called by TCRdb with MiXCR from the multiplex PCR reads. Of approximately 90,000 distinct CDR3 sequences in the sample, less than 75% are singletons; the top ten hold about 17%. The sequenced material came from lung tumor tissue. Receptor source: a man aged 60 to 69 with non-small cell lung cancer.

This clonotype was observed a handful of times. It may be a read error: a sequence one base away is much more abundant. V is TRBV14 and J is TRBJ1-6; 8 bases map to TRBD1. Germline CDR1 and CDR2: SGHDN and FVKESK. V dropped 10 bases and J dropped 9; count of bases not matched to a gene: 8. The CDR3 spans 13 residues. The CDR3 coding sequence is TGTGCCAACAGGGGGACAGGTCGTTCACCCCTCCACTTT. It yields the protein CANRGTGRSPLHF.

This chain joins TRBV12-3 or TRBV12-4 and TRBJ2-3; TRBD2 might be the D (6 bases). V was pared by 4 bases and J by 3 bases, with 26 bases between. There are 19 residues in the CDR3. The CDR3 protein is CASSSPLGGMLLATDTQYF. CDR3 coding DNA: TGTGCCAGCAGTTCCCCCCTTGGCGGGATGTTATTAGCAACAGATACGCAGTATTTT.

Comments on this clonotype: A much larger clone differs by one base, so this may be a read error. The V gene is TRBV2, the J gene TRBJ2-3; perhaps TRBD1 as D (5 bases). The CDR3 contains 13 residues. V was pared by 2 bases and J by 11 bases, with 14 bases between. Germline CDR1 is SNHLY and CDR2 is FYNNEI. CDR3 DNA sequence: TGTGCCAGCAGTGAAATGGGGCAGGGAATGCAGTATTTT. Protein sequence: CASSEMGQGMQYF.

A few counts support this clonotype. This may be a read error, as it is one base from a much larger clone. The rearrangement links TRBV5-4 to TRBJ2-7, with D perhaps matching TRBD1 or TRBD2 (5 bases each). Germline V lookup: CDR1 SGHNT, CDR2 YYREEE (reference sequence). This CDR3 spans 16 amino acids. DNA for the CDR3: TGTGCCAGCAGCCGAGGATCCGGGACGCTGACCTACGAGCGGTACTTC. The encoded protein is CASSRGSGTLTYERYF. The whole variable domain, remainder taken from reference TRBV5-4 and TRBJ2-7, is ETGVTQSPTHLIKTRGQQVTLRCSSQSGHNTVSWYQQALGQGPQFIFQYYREEENGRGNFPPRFSGLQFPNYSSELNVNALELDDSALYLCASSRGSGTLTYERYFGPGTRLTVT.

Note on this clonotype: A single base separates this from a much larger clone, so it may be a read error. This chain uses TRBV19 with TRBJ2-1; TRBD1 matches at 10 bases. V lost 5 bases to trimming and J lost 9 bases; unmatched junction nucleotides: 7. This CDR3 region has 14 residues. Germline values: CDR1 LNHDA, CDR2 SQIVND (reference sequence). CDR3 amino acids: CASSPRGQGGEQFF. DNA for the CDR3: TGTGCCAGTAGTCCCCGAGGACAGGGGGGTGAGCAGTTCTTC.

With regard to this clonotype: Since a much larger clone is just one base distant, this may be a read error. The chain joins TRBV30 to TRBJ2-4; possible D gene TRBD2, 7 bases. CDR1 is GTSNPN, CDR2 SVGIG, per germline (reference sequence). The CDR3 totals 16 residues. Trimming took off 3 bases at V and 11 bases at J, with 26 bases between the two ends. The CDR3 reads CAWRTKVTGGQGLQYF. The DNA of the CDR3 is TGTGCCTGGAGGACGAAGGTAACGGGAGGCCAGGGGCTTCAGTACTTC.

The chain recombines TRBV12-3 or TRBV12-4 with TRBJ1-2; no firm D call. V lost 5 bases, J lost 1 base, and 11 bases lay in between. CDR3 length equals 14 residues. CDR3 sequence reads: CASSRKGYNYGYTF. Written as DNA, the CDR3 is TGTGCCAGCAGTAGGAAGGGCTATAACTATGGCTACACCTTC.

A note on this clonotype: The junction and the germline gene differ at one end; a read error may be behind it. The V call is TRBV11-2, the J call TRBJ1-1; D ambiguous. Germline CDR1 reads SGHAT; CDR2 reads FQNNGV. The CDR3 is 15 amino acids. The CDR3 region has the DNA TGTGCTAGCAGCTCGGAGGGTTTCAGTGGCACTGAAGCTTCCTTT. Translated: CASSSEGFSGTEASF.

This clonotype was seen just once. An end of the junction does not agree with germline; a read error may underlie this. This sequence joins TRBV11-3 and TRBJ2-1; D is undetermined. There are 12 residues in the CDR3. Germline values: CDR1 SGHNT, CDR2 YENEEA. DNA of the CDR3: TGTGTCAGCAGTATACCCAGTGATGAGCAGTTCTTC. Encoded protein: CVSSIPSDEQFF.

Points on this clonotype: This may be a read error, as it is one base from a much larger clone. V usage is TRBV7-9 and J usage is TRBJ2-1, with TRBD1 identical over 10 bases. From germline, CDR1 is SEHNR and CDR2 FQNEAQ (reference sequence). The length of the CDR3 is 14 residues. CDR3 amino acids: CASSGQGVYNQQFF. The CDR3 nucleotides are TGTGCCAGCAGCGGACAGGGGGTTTACAATCAGCAGTTCTTC.

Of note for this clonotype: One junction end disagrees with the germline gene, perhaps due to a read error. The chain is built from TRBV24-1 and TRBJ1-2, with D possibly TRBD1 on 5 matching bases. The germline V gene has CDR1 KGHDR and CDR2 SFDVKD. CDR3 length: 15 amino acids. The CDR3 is CAISDPNRSGYGYTF. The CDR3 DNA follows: TGTGCCATCAGTGACCCAAACAGGAGTGGATATGGCTACACCTTC.

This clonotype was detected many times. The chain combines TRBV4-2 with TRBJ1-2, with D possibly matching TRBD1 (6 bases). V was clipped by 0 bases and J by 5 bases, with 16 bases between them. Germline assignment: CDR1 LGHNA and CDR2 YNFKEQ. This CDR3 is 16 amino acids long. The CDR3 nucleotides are TGTGCCAGCAGCCAAGAAGCCGAGGGGCAGGGGTATGGCTACACCTTC. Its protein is CASSQEAEGQGYGYTF.

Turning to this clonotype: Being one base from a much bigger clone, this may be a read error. CDR3 DNA sequence: TGTGCCAGCGGTTACGATGTAGGGGCAGCCTCAGCAGATACGCAGTATTTT. Its protein product is CASGYDVGAASADTQYF. The rearrangement links TRBV6-6 to TRBJ2-3; D perhaps matches TRBD1 (5 bases). The CDR3 length is 17 residues. Germline CDR1 and CDR2: MNHNY and SVGAGI (reference sequence).

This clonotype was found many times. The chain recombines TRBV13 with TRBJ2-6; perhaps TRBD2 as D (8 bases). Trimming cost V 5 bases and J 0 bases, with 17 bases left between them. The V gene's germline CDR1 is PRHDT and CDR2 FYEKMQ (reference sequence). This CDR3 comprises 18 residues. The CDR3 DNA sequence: TGTGCCAGCAGCAACCGGGGGGGGACAGTCTCTGGGGCCAACGTCCTGACTTTC. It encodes CASSNRGGTVSGANVLTF.